These 16 T cell receptor beta chains came from one sample sequenced in a study of blood T cell repertoires in COVID-19. Method: immunoSEQ multiplex PCR; TCRdb's copy keeps in-frame clones and lacks some. Of some 120,000 clones listed, 65% to 90% were seen once; the top ten hold 27%. Material: peripheral blood. These receptors were taken from a woman of 80 years or more with acute or convalescent COVID-19.

The rearrangement joins TRBV19 to TRBJ2-3; D unresolved. The CDR3 sequence is 12 residues long. CDR1 LNHDA and CDR2 SQIVND come from the germline V gene (reference sequence). With 3 bases removed from V and 4 bases from J, the gap between germline ends came to 5 bases. This chain's CDR3 is CASSMAPDTQYF. The DNA of the CDR3 is TGTGCCAGTAGTATGGCCCCAGATACGCAGTATTTT.

The chain couples TRBV28 to TRBJ1-3; the D gene is possibly TRBD1 (5 bases). Per the germline V gene, CDR1 is MDHEN and CDR2 is SYDVKM. V was clipped by 6 bases and J by 0 bases, with 24 bases between them. The CDR3 runs to 19 residues. CDR3 region: CASRHPGRLRALSGNTIYF. CDR3 nucleotide sequence: TGTGCCAGCAGGCACCCAGGGCGGCTTAGGGCCCTCTCTGGAAACACCATATATTTT.

The V gene is TRBV4-2, the J gene TRBJ1-5; D remains unclear. The CDR3 covers 17 residues. CDR1 LGHNA and CDR2 YNFKEQ come from the germline V gene. V was shortened by 0 bases and J by 0 bases, with 12 bases between the two germline ends. This CDR3 reads CASSQEDWRNSNQPQHF. CDR3 coding DNA: TGTGCCAGCAGCCAAGAAGATTGGCGGAATAGCAATCAGCCCCAGCATTTT.

The CDR3 DNA reads as TGTGCCAGCAGCTTAGTGGGACAGAATAATTCACCCCTCCACTTT. Residues: CASSLVGQNNSPLHF. J is TRBJ1-6 and V is TRBV11-2; 7 positions agree with TRBD1. This CDR3 has 15 residues. V gave up 1 base and J gave up 5 bases; unmatched junction bases: 2. Germline values: CDR1 SGHAT, CDR2 FQNNGV.

V and J are TRBV19 and TRBJ2-1; 8 positions agree with TRBD1. V dropped 8 bases and J dropped 6; count of bases not matched to a gene: 9. This CDR3 is built from 14 residues. CDR1 is LNHDA, CDR2 SQIVND, per germline (reference sequence). The CDR3 region has the DNA TGTGCCAGTTGGACAGGGAGAGAGGGCAATGAGCAGTTCTTC. Translation: CASWTGREGNEQFF.

The chain couples TRBV9 to TRBJ1-3, with 7 bases aligning to TRBD1. CDR3 size: 16 residues. Germline V CDR1 and CDR2: SGDLS, YYNGEE. V shed 3 bases, J shed 0 bases, and the junction held 6 bases outside the gene matches. CDR3 nucleotides: TGTGCCAGCAGCGCCTACACAGGGGACTCTGGAAACACCATATATTTT. This gives the protein CASSAYTGDSGNTIYF. Variable domain in full (rest from reference TRBV9 and TRBJ1-3): DSGVTQTPKHLITATGQRVTLRCSPRSGDLSVYWYQQSLDQGLQFLIQYYNGEERAKGNILERFSAQQFPDLHSELNLSSLELGDSALYFCASSAYTGDSGNTIYFGEGSWLTVV.

The chain carries TRBV9 and TRBJ2-3; the D gene is possibly TRBD2 (6 bases). This CDR3 is built from 16 residues. V lost 4 bases, J lost 5 bases, and 20 bases lay in between. Germline V CDR1 and CDR2: SGDLS, YYNGEE. CDR3 bases: TGTGCCAGCAGCCCCGCCGGCGGGGATCGTAGAGATACGCAGTATTTT. Translated, it gives CASSPAGGDRRDTQYF.

This rearrangement joins TRBV4-2 to TRBJ1-1; D unclear. Trimming removed 5 bases from V and 3 bases from J, with 13 bases in between. CDR1 LGHNA and CDR2 YNFKEQ come from the germline V gene. This CDR3 has 14 amino acids. CDR3 sequence (DNA): TGTGCCAGCAGCTCCACAACCTTTGACACTGAAGCTTTCTTT. Its translation: CASSSTTFDTEAFF.

J is TRBJ1-2 and V is TRBV19; D is perhaps TRBD1 (5 bases). Trimming pared 2 bases from V and 0 bases from J, leaving 16 bases between. Germline CDR1 and CDR2: LNHDA and SQIVND (reference sequence). The CDR3 has 17 amino acids. The CDR3 sequence is CASSINPPGFANYGYTF. Written as DNA, the CDR3 is TGTGCCAGTAGTATAAACCCTCCAGGGTTCGCTAACTATGGCTACACCTTC. The full variable domain, in which reference TRBV19 and TRBJ1-2 provide the parts outside the CDR3, is DGGITQSPKYLFRKEGQNVTLSCEQNLNHDAMYWYRQDPGQGLRLIYYSQIVNDFQKGDIAEGYSVSREKKESFPLTVTSAQKNPTAFYLCASSINPPGFANYGYTFGSGTRLTVV.

The chain recombines TRBV7-2 with TRBJ2-2, with 7 bases that match TRBD1. This CDR3 has 13 residues. Per the germline V gene, CDR1 is SGHTA and CDR2 is FQGNSA. The V segment lost 5 bases and the J segment 6 bases; nucleotides outside the gene matches: 3. CDR3 region: CASSDRAAGELFF. Here the CDR3 DNA reads TGTGCCAGCAGCGACAGGGCGGCCGGGGAGCTGTTTTTT.

This clone was seen a single time. The chain has TRBV21-1 and TRBJ1-4. TRBV21-1 is a known pseudogene. CDR3 length equals 15 residues. The CDR3 nucleotides are TGTGCCAGCAGCAAGGGGAAAGGGGAGGATGAAAAACTGTTTTTT. Its protein product is CASSKGKGEDEKLFF.

The table lists this clone with a count of one. The chain links TRBV18 to TRBJ2-1; D may be TRBD2 (6 bases). The germline V gene has CDR1 KGHSH and CDR2 LQKENI. V was cut by 3 bases and J by 4 bases, with 13 bases left in between. CDR3 length equals 15 residues. As DNA, the CDR3 is TGTGCCAGCTCACCTCCAAGCGGGCGTTACAATGAGCAGTTCTTC. It yields the protein CASSPPSGRYNEQFF.

Points on this clone: The germline gene is not matched at one end of the junction; a read error may be the cause. The J gene is TRBJ2-2, the V gene TRBV7-2; 10 nucleotides agree with TRBD2. This CDR3 has 16 amino acids. The germline CDR1 and CDR2 sequences are SGHTA and FQGNSA. The CDR3 reads CASSLERGGNAGELFF. CDR3 nucleotide sequence: TGTGCCAGCAGCTTGGAGCGGGGGGGGAACGCCGGGGAGCTGTTTTTT.

This rearrangement joins TRBV9 to TRBJ2-1, with D perhaps TRBD1 (6 bases). The germline CDR1 and CDR2 sequences are SGDLS and YYNGEE. V lost 6 bases and J 1 base, leaving 11 bases between the germline ends. This CDR3 has 14 residues. The CDR3 nucleotides are TGTGCCAGCACGCGGCAGGGGTCCTACAATGAGCAGTTCTTC. Encoded protein: CASTRQGSYNEQFF.

This clone showed up just once. The chain recombines TRBV15 with TRBJ2-7; D uncertain. V shed 1 base and J shed 0 bases, with 7 bases lying between them. Germline V gene data show CDR1 as LNHNV and CDR2 as YYDKDF (reference sequence). The CDR3 contains 14 residues. The CDR3 DNA follows: TGTGCCACCAGCAGAGCTAGGAGCTCCTACGAGCAGTACGTC. Protein: CATSRARSSYEQYV.

The genes are TRBV9 and TRBJ1-3, with D perhaps matching TRBD1 (6 bases). The CDR3 runs 15 residues. The germline CDR1 and CDR2 sequences are SGDLS and YYNGEE. Trimming left V 5 bases short and J 1 base short, with 13 bases between. The CDR3 reads CASRQGDVSGNTIYF. The CDR3 DNA is TGTGCCAGCAGACAGGGTGATGTTTCTGGAAACACCATATATTTT. Full variable domain (outside the CDR3, taken from reference TRBV9 and TRBJ1-3): DSGVTQTPKHLITATGQRVTLRCSPRSGDLSVYWYQQSLDQGLQFLIQYYNGEERAKGNILERFSAQQFPDLHSELNLSSLELGDSALYFCASRQGDVSGNTIYFGEGSWLTVV.